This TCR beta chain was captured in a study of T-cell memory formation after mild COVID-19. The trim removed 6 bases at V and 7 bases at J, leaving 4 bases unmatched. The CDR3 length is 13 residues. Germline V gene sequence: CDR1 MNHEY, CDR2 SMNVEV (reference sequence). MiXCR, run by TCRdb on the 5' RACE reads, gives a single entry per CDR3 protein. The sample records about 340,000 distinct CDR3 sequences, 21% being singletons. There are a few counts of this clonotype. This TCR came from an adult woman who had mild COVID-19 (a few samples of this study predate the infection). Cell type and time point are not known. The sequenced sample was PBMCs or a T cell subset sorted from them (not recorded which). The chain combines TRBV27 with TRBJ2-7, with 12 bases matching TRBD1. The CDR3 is CASRGQGAGEQYF. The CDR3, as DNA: TGTGCCAGCAGGGGACAGGGGGCTGGAGAGCAGTACTTC.